These T cell receptor beta chains were read from a single sample in a study of shared clonotypes between healthy human individuals. The repertoire was sequenced with immunoSEQ multiplex PCR; TCRdb's copy has only in-frame clones and lacks some. In the table there are roughly 320,000 clones, roughly 91% of which are singletons. Input material: memory CD8+ T cells sorted from blood. These receptors originate from a man aged 18 to 30 in good health. CDR3s include the opening cysteine and the closing phenylalanine or tryptophan. Fields, in order: CDR3 DNA, CDR3 protein, V gene, D gene, J gene, clone size. A D gene is named only where the DNA matches it firmly. Only some rows state a clone size, as once, few, many or a class for expanded clones.

TGCACCAGCAGCCTACTGGACAGATACTACGAGCAGTACTTC	CTSSLLDRYYEQYF	TRBV1	.	TRBJ2-7	once
TGTGCCAGCAGCTTGATGTCAGAAGAGACCCAGTACTTC	CASSLMSEETQYF	TRBV5-4	.	TRBJ2-5	.
TGTGCCAGCAGTTACTCCCAGGGGGGGTACTATGGCTACACCTTC	CASSYSQGGYYGYTF	TRBV6-5	TRBD1	TRBJ1-2	once
TGTGCCAGCAGTCCCCGGGCAGGGAGGGGCCCGCAGTATTTT	CASSPRAGRGPQYF	TRBV28	TRBD2	TRBJ2-3	once
TGTGCCAGCAGCTTGGATAGCGGCAGCACAGATACGCAGTATTTT	CASSLDSGSTDTQYF	TRBV5-4	.	TRBJ2-3	.
TGCGCCAGCAGCTGGGACAGGTGGGACTCTGGGGCCAACGTCCTGACTTTC	CASSWDRWDSGANVLTF	TRBV5-1	TRBD1	TRBJ2-6	.
TGCGCCAGCAGACCCGAGCCGCGACAGGGGGCGCCGGCCGAGCAGTACTTC	CASRPEPRQGAPAEQYF	TRBV4-1	TRBD1	TRBJ2-7	.
TGTGCCAGCAGTGTTTCTAGCGGGAACCCTCACCAAAAGGCGGAGCAGTTCTTC	CASSVSSGNPHQKAEQFF	TRBV2	TRBD2	TRBJ2-1	.
TGCGCCAGCAGCTTGGCCCCGGGACTAGCGGGGGACAATGAGCAGTTCTTC	CASSLAPGLAGDNEQFF	TRBV5-1	TRBD2	TRBJ2-1	once
TGTGCCAGCAGTCCTCACAGGGGTAGCTACGAGCAGTACTTC	CASSPHRGSYEQYF	TRBV27	TRBD1	TRBJ2-7	.
TGTGCCAGCAGTGAAGGGGAGGAGCGGCCCCCCACAGATACGCAGTATTTT	CASSEGEERPPTDTQYF	TRBV2	.	TRBJ2-3	.
TGTGCCAGCAGCTCGGTAGCGGGAGGGCCGGAGACCCAGTACTTC	CASSSVAGGPETQYF	TRBV11-2	TRBD2	TRBJ2-5	.
TGTGCCAGCAGCTTACCCACAGGGCGGAGCACTGAAGCTTTCTTT	CASSLPTGRSTEAFF	TRBV7-9	.	TRBJ1-1	.
TGTGCCAGCAGTGACTGGGCCTTAGCCAAAAACATTCAGTACTTC	CASSDWALAKNIQYF	TRBV6-1	.	TRBJ2-4	.
TGTGCCAGCAGTCCCCAGAGCGGAGAGACCCAGTACTTC	CASSPQSGETQYF	TRBV28	.	TRBJ2-5	.
TGTGCCACCAGCAGAGATCAGGGGACAGGGGCCACCGGGGAGCTGTTTTTT	CATSRDQGTGATGELFF	TRBV15	TRBD1	TRBJ2-2	.
TGTGCCAGCGGACCGGGACAGGGTAATGGCTACACCTTC	CASGPGQGNGYTF	TRBV6-5	TRBD1	TRBJ1-2	.
TGTGCCAGCAGTTTCTGGACTAGCGGGACTAGCACAGATACGCAGTATTTT	CASSFWTSGTSTDTQYF	TRBV28	TRBD2	TRBJ2-3	.
TGTGCCAGCGGACCTAGAGGAGGGGAAGCTTTCTTT	CASGPRGGEAFF	TRBV2	.	TRBJ1-1	.
TGCGCCAGCAGCTTTAGAGGGATGCACTATAATTCACCCCTCCACTTT	CASSFRGMHYNSPLHF	TRBV5-1	.	TRBJ1-6	.
TGCGCCAGCAGCCTCGCCGGGACAGGGGCAGGAAACACCATATATTTT	CASSLAGTGAGNTIYF	TRBV5-1	TRBD1	TRBJ1-3	.
TGTGCCAGCAGCCAATCAGGACAGGGGTTATTACCCCTCCACTTT	CASSQSGQGLLPLHF	TRBV14	TRBD1	TRBJ1-6	.
TGTGCCAGCAGTCATAGCGGGAGGTCTACCTACGAGCAGTACTTC	CASSHSGRSTYEQYF	TRBV7-2	TRBD2	TRBJ2-7	.
TGTGCCAGCAGTTACACACGGGGGGCTGAAGCTTTCTTT	CASSYTRGAEAFF	TRBV6-5	.	TRBJ1-1	.
TGTGCCAGCAGCTTAGGAGCGGAAACCTACGAGCAGTACTTC	CASSLGAETYEQYF	TRBV13	.	TRBJ2-7	.
TGTGCCAGCGCGATCAGGCAGGGCAAACACCGGGGAGCTGTTTTT	CASAIRQGKHRGAVF	TRBV25-1	.	TRBJ2-2	.
TGTGCCAGCAGCCTGATCCAGGACAGGGCGGTTTATGGCTACACCTTC	CASSLIQDRAVYGYTF	TRBV7-9	TRBD1	TRBJ1-2	.
TGCGCCAGCAGCTTGGAGGAATTTAGCGTATCCCTGCAAGAGACCCAGTACTTC	CASSLEEFSVSLQETQYF	TRBV5-1	.	TRBJ2-5	.
TGTGCCAGCAGCCAAGAATTTTGGGGTCCCTACGAGCAGTACTTC	CASSQEFWGPYEQYF	TRBV4-2	.	TRBJ2-7	once
TGCGCCAGCAGCCCATACCCGAACACCGGGGAGCTGTTTTTT	CASSPYPNTGELFF	TRBV4-3	.	TRBJ2-2	.
TGTGCCAGCAGTTTATTGGGGGCTGAAGCTTTCTTT	CASSLLGAEAFF	TRBV27	.	TRBJ1-1	.
TGCGCCAGCAGCCAAAAATCAGGGGGTGGACAGCCCCAGCATTTT	CASSQKSGGGQPQHF	TRBV4-1	TRBD1	TRBJ1-5	.
TGTGCCAGCAGTCCCAGCGTCGGAGATCAAGGCCACTACGAGCAGTACTTC	CASSPSVGDQGHYEQYF	TRBV27	.	TRBJ2-7	once
TGCGCCAGCAGCTTGTCTGGAGGGAGCTACGAGCAGTACTTC	CASSLSGGSYEQYF	TRBV5-1	.	TRBJ2-7	once
TGCAGCGTTGTATCCAGCCTACTTCAAGAGACCCAGTACTTC	CSVVSSLLQETQYF	TRBV29-1	.	TRBJ2-5	.
TGCGCCAGCAGCGAGACTGGGACACTTAATTCACCCCTCCACTTT	CASSETGTLNSPLHF	TRBV4-3	.	TRBJ1-6	many
TGTGCCACCTTACGGGACACCGACTCCTACGAGCAGTACTTC	CATLRDTDSYEQYF	TRBV6-5	.	TRBJ2-7	.
TGTGCCAGCAGCCTTAACGGAGCGGGAGGGCACTTC	CASSLNGAGGHF	TRBV5-4	TRBD2	TRBJ2-7	.
TGTGCCAGCAGCTTAGCGCACCTGGGGGTGACCGGGGAGCTGTTTTTT	CASSLAHLGVTGELFF	TRBV7-9	.	TRBJ2-2	.
TGTGCCAGCAGTGACTCTCTAGCGGGGGGGCCAAATGAGCAGTTCTTC	CASSDSLAGGPNEQFF	TRBV6-4	TRBD2	TRBJ2-1	.
TGTGCCAGCAGCGGCGAGCGTTACTCCTACAATGAGCAGTTCTTC	CASSGERYSYNEQFF	TRBV7-2	.	TRBJ2-1	.